This passage covers 31 T cell receptor beta chains from one sample sequenced in a study of control samples from healthy donors and cancer patients. Profiling relied on immunoSEQ multiplex PCR, and the TCRdb table lists in-frame clones only, not all of them. The sample holds 100,000 or so clones; about four fifths are singletons and the top ten take approximately 13%. The sequenced sample consisted of blood. These receptors came from a woman in her fifties or sixties in good health.

This clone came up once. The chain has TRBV2 and TRBJ1-1, with a weak D call TRBD1 (5 bases). This CDR3 contains 13 residues. Trimming took 6 bases from V and 5 from J, leaving 13 bases between them. Germline CDR1 and CDR2: SNHLY and FYNNEI. The CDR3 bases are TGTGCCAGCAGAGGCAGGGCGGTGACTGAAGCTTTCTTT. This gives the protein CASRGRAVTEAFF.

This chain uses TRBV4-3 with TRBJ2-7, with D hard to call. CDR3 size: 15 residues. V shed 2 bases and J shed 0 bases, with 11 bases lying between them. Germline V gene data show CDR1 as LGHNA and CDR2 as YSLEER. CDR3 nucleotides: TGCGCCAGCAGCCAACGTTGGGGAAGCTCCTACGAGCAGTACTTC. It codes for CASSQRWGSSYEQYF.

The V and J genes are TRBV6-1 and TRBJ1-2; 12 bases map to TRBD1. Germline CDR1 MNHNS, CDR2 SASEGT. J was trimmed by 6 bases and V by 3 bases; bases with no gene match: 8. The CDR3 has 16 amino acids. The CDR3 nucleotides are TGTGCCAGCAGTGACCTTGGGACAGGGGGCGCGAATGGCTACACCTTC. Encoded protein: CASSDLGTGGANGYTF.

The chain joins TRBV5-4 to TRBJ2-7; 8 bases align to TRBD2. Germline-derived CDR1 and CDR2 are SGHNT and YYREEE (reference sequence). V dropped 3 bases and J dropped 4; count of bases not matched to a gene: 9. This CDR3 has 15 amino acids. CDR3 protein: CASSSPGLGFYEQYF. CDR3 nucleotides: TGTGCCAGCAGCTCACCGGGACTAGGGTTTTACGAGCAGTACTTC.

V gene TRBV2 combines with J gene TRBJ1-1; D unclear. There are 16 residues in the CDR3. The V gene lost 6 bases and the J gene lost 5 bases, with 22 bases spanning the gap. Looked up from germline, CDR1 is SNHLY and CDR2 is FYNNEI. For the CDR3, the DNA is TGTGCCAGCAGCCTCAGAGGTAAAGGAATAGGTACTGAAGCTTTCTTT. This codes for CASSLRGKGIGTEAFF.

This rearrangement joins TRBV2 to TRBJ2-7; maybe TRBD2 (5 bases). Trimming removed 7 bases at V and 7 bases at J, with 17 bases between. The CDR3 is 13 amino acids. Looked up from germline, CDR1 is SNHLY and CDR2 is FYNNEI. CDR3 sequence (DNA): TGTGCCAGCACATTCAAGGGCGCGGGTGAGCAGTACTTC. This codes for CASTFKGAGEQYF.

The chain uses TRBV7-9 and TRBJ1-4; weak D call: TRBD1 (5 bases). Trimming pared 4 bases from V and 11 bases from J, leaving 17 bases between. Looked up from germline, CDR1 is SEHNR and CDR2 is FQNEAQ (reference sequence). The CDR3 runs to 14 residues. The CDR3 loop is CASSSRGPRGKLFF. The DNA of the CDR3 is TGTGCCAGCAGCTCCCGTGGCCCACGGGGCAAACTGTTTTTT.

The chain employs TRBV24-1 and TRBJ1-5; 7 bases line up with TRBD1. The CDR3 extends over 17 amino acids. From germline, CDR1 is KGHDR and CDR2 SFDVKD. The ends lost 3 bases at V and 0 bases at J; junction bases unmatched: 7. Written as DNA, the CDR3 is TGTGCCACCAGTGATGCCGGGACAGATGTTAGCAATCAGCCCCAGCATTTT. Its translation: CATSDAGTDVSNQPQHF.

This chain connects TRBV12-3 or TRBV12-4 to TRBJ1-4; D call uncertain. Between the trimmed V and J ends, which lost 5 bases and 7 bases, there was a span of 11 bases. The CDR3 is made up of 13 amino acids. CDR3 nucleotide sequence: TGTGCCAGCAGTCTCCTAGAAGGTGAAAAACTGTTTTTT. This gives the protein CASSLLEGEKLFF.

The chain uses TRBV7-2 and TRBJ2-7; no clear D. CDR3 length: 14 amino acids. Germline V CDR1 and CDR2: SGHTA, FQGNSA. V lost 10 bases and J 2 bases, leaving 18 bases between the germline ends. In nucleotides, the CDR3 is TGTGCCACTAGTACGGACCGGAACACCTACGAGCAGTACTTC. Amino acids: CATSTDRNTYEQYF.

This rearrangement joins TRBV6-5 to TRBJ2-5; no clear D. V lost 4 bases and J lost 1, with 4 bases in between. The CDR3 spans 12 residues. Germline CDR1 and CDR2: MNHEY and SVGAGI. In DNA, the CDR3 is TGTGCCAGCAGTTCCTCCCAAGAGACCCAGTACTTC. Translation gives CASSSSQETQYF.

V usage is TRBV4-3 and J usage is TRBJ1-1, with 9 positions matching TRBD1. Germline lookup yields CDR1 LGHNA and CDR2 YSLEER. After removal of 3 bases from V and 4 bases from J, the junction contained 9 bases not matched to a gene. The CDR3 spans 16 residues. CDR3 DNA: TGCGCCAGCAGCCATTTGACAGGGGGTGTTGGCACTGAAGCTTTCTTT. Encoded protein: CASSHLTGGVGTEAFF.

In this sample, this clone turned up a few times. The J gene is TRBJ2-2, the V gene TRBV27; 7 bases map to TRBD2. Germline CDR1 is MNHEY and CDR2 is SMNVEV (reference sequence). The CDR3 extends over 15 amino acids. The junction had 7 bases not matched to a gene; V was cut back by 2 bases and J by 7 bases. Here the CDR3 reads CASSLEGLRGGELFF. The CDR3 DNA reads as TGTGCCAGCAGTTTAGAGGGACTACGGGGCGGGGAGCTGTTTTTT.

This chain connects TRBV5-1 to TRBJ2-7; 7 bases map to TRBD1. V was clipped by 4 bases and J by 4 bases; unmatched bases: 8. This CDR3 is 14 amino acids long. The germline gives CDR1 SGHRS, CDR2 YFSETQ. The DNA of the CDR3 is TGCGCCAGCAGCACGTACAGGGGATCGTACGAGCAGTACTTC. This encodes CASSTYRGSYEQYF.

The chain has TRBV27 and TRBJ2-7; a possible D gene is TRBD1 (6 bases). This CDR3 is 14 amino acids long. Germline V gene data show CDR1 as MNHEY and CDR2 as SMNVEV (reference sequence). V lost 5 bases and J lost 6, with 17 bases in between. The DNA for the CDR3 is TGTGCCAGCAGTCACAGGGCAACGGATCCCGAGCAGTACTTC. It yields the protein CASSHRATDPEQYF.

The chain recombines TRBV20-1 with TRBJ2-7; 9 bases fit TRBD2. Trimming at V came to 3 bases and at J to 6 bases, leaving 9 bases not matched to a gene. CDR1 DFQATT and CDR2 SNEGSKA come from the germline V gene (reference sequence). The CDR3 is 14 residues long. CDR3 in amino acids: CSASKIAGASEQYF. DNA of the CDR3: TGCAGTGCTAGTAAGATAGCGGGAGCCTCCGAGCAGTACTTC.

V and J are TRBV3-1 (or the pseudogene TRBV3-2) and TRBJ1-2; D is unclear. Trimming pared 1 base from V and 7 bases from J, leaving 10 bases between. Germline CDR1 and CDR2: LGHDT and YNNKEL (reference sequence). The CDR3 spans 13 residues. In DNA, the CDR3 is TGTGCCAGCAGCCAAGGTCCAGGAGGTGGCTACACCTTC. Protein product: CASSQGPGGGYTF.

This rearrangement joins TRBV24-1 to TRBJ1-3; the D gene is possibly TRBD1 (6 bases). In germline, CDR1 is KGHDR, CDR2 SFDVKD. Trimming shortened V by 2 bases and J by 3 bases, and 7 bases separated the two germline ends. This CDR3 spans 14 amino acids. The CDR3: CATSDSGVGNTIYF. The CDR3 region has the DNA TGTGCCACCAGTGATTCAGGGGTTGGAAACACCATATATTTT.

This sequence joins TRBV19 and TRBJ2-1; 7 positions match TRBD2. This CDR3 has 16 residues. With 5 bases clipped from V and 3 bases from J, the junction kept 10 bases outside the gene matches. The germline V gene has CDR1 LNHDA and CDR2 SQIVND (reference sequence). As DNA, the CDR3 is TGTGCCAGTAGTTTCGGGGCTAGCGGTTACTACAATGAGCAGTTCTTC. Encoded protein: CASSFGASGYYNEQFF.

The rearrangement uses TRBV7-8 and TRBJ2-3; the match to TRBD2 covers 9 bases. This CDR3 has 18 residues. Germline lookup yields CDR1 SGHVS and CDR2 FQNEAQ. With V trimmed by 1 base and J by 0 bases, 8 bases remained unmatched. The CDR3 loop is CASSLGAGGDWSTDTQYF. In DNA, the CDR3 is TGTGCCAGCAGCTTAGGAGCGGGGGGAGATTGGAGCACAGATACGCAGTATTTT. Filled out from reference TRBV7-8 and TRBJ2-3, the complete variable domain reads GAGVSQSPRYKVAKRGQDVALRCDPISGHVSLFWYQQALGQGPEFLTYFQNEAQLDKSGLPSDRFFAERPEGSVSTLKIQRTQQEDSAVYLCASSLGAGGDWSTDTQYFGPGTRLTVL.

V and J are TRBV28 and TRBJ1-1; 8 bases align to TRBD1. The CDR3 contains 15 residues. Trimming at V came to 2 bases and at J to 9 bases, leaving 11 bases not matched to a gene. CDR1 MDHEN and CDR2 SYDVKM come from the germline V gene. CDR3 region: CASSLDHDRGGKAFF. DNA for the CDR3: TGTGCCAGCAGTTTAGACCATGACAGGGGAGGTAAAGCTTTCTTT.

This clone has a single count. The rearrangement uses TRBV6-5 and TRBJ1-1; D unresolved. Trimming removed 7 bases from V and 5 bases from J, with 17 bases in between. The CDR3 runs to 14 residues. Germline V gives CDR1 MNHEY, CDR2 SVGAGI. The CDR3 protein is CASTPNLDGTEAFF. CDR3 nucleotide sequence: TGTGCCAGCACTCCCAATCTGGATGGGACTGAAGCTTTCTTT.

CDR3 sequence: CASSYGDSTTRAQYF. As DNA, the CDR3 is TGTGCCAGCAGTTACGGGGACTCGACGACAAGGGCCCAGTACTTC. The rearrangement links TRBV6-6 to TRBJ2-5; TRBD2 might be the D (6 bases). Germline CDR1 is MNHNY and CDR2 is SVGAGI (reference sequence). This CDR3 spans 15 amino acids. V gave up 2 bases and J gave up 9 bases, with 19 bases separating them.

This clone was detected only a few times. This sequence joins TRBV21-1 and TRBJ1-4; the table assigns TRBD1, which was not confirmed against the DNA. TRBV21-1 is flagged as a pseudogene. The CDR3 runs 15 residues. CDR3 amino acids: CASSKEESTGEKLFF. DNA for the CDR3: TGTGCCAGCAGCAAAGAAGAGTCGACAGGGGAAAAACTGTTTTTT.

The gene calls are TRBV12-3 or TRBV12-4 and TRBJ1-2; D gene uncertain. V was cut by 6 bases and J by 4 bases, with 12 bases left in between. There are 13 residues in the CDR3. The CDR3 coding sequence is TGTGCCAGCAGAGTCACAGAGACCTATGGCTACACCTTC. It is translated as CASRVTETYGYTF.

The chain carries TRBV6-5 and TRBJ2-3; possibly TRBD1 for D (5 bases). Trimming took off 6 bases at V and 2 bases at J, with 12 bases between the two ends. The length of the CDR3 is 14 residues. The germline V gene encodes CDR1 MNHEY and CDR2 SVGAGI. CDR3 sequence (DNA): TGTGCCAGCAGGGCGACAGCCTACACAGATACGCAGTATTTT. It encodes CASRATAYTDTQYF.

The chain has TRBV4-2 and TRBJ1-6; D is perhaps TRBD1 (6 bases). V lost 0 bases and J 5 bases, leaving 8 bases between the germline ends. Germline CDR1 LGHNA, CDR2 YNFKEQ. The CDR3 runs to 15 residues. This CDR3 reads CASSQDDRNNSPLHF. CDR3 bases: TGTGCCAGCAGCCAAGACGACAGGAATAATTCACCCCTCCACTTT.

This chain uses TRBV30 with TRBJ1-2; D is uncertain. The CDR3 is 13 residues long. Trimming took off 2 bases at V and 8 bases at J, with 15 bases between the two ends. Per germline, CDR1 GTSNPN and CDR2 SVGIG (reference sequence). This CDR3 reads CAWSPRWQSGYTF. CDR3 nucleotide sequence: TGTGCCTGGAGTCCCCGTTGGCAATCGGGCTACACCTTC.

As DNA, the CDR3 is TGTGCCAGCAGCGTAGGAGGGGGTTCCGTGGATACGCAGTATTTT. Translating gives CASSVGGGSVDTQYF. This chain connects TRBV9 to TRBJ2-3; TRBD1 is a possible D gene (6 bases). Germline CDR1 SGDLS, CDR2 YYNGEE. The CDR3 is made up of 15 amino acids. V was pared by 0 bases and J by 6 bases, with 14 bases between.

This chain joins TRBV7-8 and TRBJ2-5; possibly TRBD2 for D (5 bases). Germline CDR1 and CDR2: SGHVS and FQNEAQ. Between the trimmed V and J ends, which lost 0 bases and 2 bases, there was a span of 16 bases. CDR3 length: 17 amino acids. CDR3 coding DNA: TGTGCCAGCAGCTTAGCGAGCGTGGACTTACTGCAAGAGACCCAGTACTTC. It encodes CASSLASVDLLQETQYF.

The chain has TRBV9 and TRBJ2-3, with TRBD2 identical over 7 bases. J was trimmed by 0 bases and V by 2 bases; bases with no gene match: 3. The CDR3 consists of 15 residues. Looked up from germline, CDR1 is SGDLS and CDR2 is YYNGEE. CDR3 in amino acids: CASSVTSVSTDTQYF. CDR3 in DNA: TGTGCCAGCAGCGTTACTAGCGTCAGCACAGATACGCAGTATTTT.